These 6 T cell receptor beta chains originate from one sample sequenced in a study of T cell responses to AZD1222 COVID-19 vaccine. The protocol was immunoSEQ multiplex PCR, while the TCRdb copy is restricted to in-frame clones and leaves out a portion. This sample has about 49,000 clones; 79% occur once, and the top ten carry roughly 20%. The sequenced sample was peripheral blood, obtained on day 0 of MenACWY control vaccination. These receptors all come from an adult in good health.

This clone occurred a few times. The rearrangement uses TRBV19 and TRBJ2-2, with D maybe TRBD2 (6 bases). Per germline, CDR1 LNHDA and CDR2 SQIVND (reference sequence). V lost 3 bases to trimming and J lost 7 bases, with 15 bases between them. The CDR3 covers 15 residues. The CDR3 protein is CASSMEPAGYGELFF. As DNA, the CDR3 is TGTGCCAGTAGTATGGAACCAGCGGGTTACGGGGAGCTGTTTTTT.

The chain couples TRBV30 to TRBJ2-1; D possibly corresponds to TRBD2 (5 bases). The CDR3 is 12 amino acids. Trimming took 5 bases from V and 12 from J, leaving 17 bases between them. Germline V gene sequence: CDR1 GTSNPN, CDR2 SVGIG (reference sequence). The CDR3 loop reads CAWGDQAGGQFF. The DNA of the CDR3 is TGTGCCTGGGGGGATCAGGCGGGTGGGCAGTTCTTC.

The chain joins TRBV24-1 to TRBJ2-2; D is perhaps TRBD2 (6 bases). This CDR3 contains 17 residues. V was cut by 0 bases and J by 1 base, with 11 bases left in between. Germline lookup yields CDR1 KGHDR and CDR2 SFDVKD. CDR3 DNA: TGTGCCACCAGTGATTTGCCCGGGGGAGGGAACACCGGGGAGCTGTTTTTT. This translates into CATSDLPGGGNTGELFF.

The V gene is TRBV6-1, the J gene TRBJ2-2, with a tentative D call TRBD2 (5 bases). V was pared by 2 bases and J by 0 bases, with 13 bases between. Looked up from germline, CDR1 is MNHNS and CDR2 is SASEGT. The CDR3 totals 17 residues. The CDR3 protein is CASSENGLIANTGELFF. Written as DNA, the CDR3 is TGTGCCAGCAGTGAAAACGGACTCATCGCGAACACCGGGGAGCTGTTTTTT.

J is TRBJ2-3 and V is TRBV14, with no clear D. Germline CDR1 reads SGHDN; CDR2 reads FVKESK. This CDR3 spans 12 amino acids. Trimming shortened V by 3 bases and J by 6 bases, and 7 bases separated the two germline ends. CDR3 DNA sequence: TGTGCCAGCAGCCAGAGCTGGGATACGCAGTATTTT. Its translation is CASSQSWDTQYF.

This rearrangement joins TRBV7-9 to TRBJ1-2; D call uncertain. From germline, CDR1 is SEHNR and CDR2 FQNEAQ (reference sequence). Trimming pared 0 bases from V and 7 bases from J, leaving 12 bases between. The CDR3 contains 14 residues. The CDR3 protein is CASSLAPLLGGYTF. The CDR3 region has the DNA TGTGCCAGCAGCTTAGCGCCGCTCCTGGGTGGCTACACCTTC.